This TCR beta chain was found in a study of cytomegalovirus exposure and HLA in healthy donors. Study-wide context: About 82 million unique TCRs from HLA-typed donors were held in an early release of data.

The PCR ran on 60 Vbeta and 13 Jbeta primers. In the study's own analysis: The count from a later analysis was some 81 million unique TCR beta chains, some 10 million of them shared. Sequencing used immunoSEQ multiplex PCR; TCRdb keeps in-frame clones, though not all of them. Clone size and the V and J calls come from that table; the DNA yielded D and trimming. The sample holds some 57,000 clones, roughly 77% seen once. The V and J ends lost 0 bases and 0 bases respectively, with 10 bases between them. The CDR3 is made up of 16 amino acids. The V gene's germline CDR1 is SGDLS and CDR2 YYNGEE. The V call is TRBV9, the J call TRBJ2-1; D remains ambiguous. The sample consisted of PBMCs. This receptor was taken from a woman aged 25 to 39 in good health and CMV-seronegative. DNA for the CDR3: TGTGCCAGCAGCGTAGATACCGAGAGCTCCTACAATGAGCAGTTCTTC. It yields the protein CASSVDTESSYNEQFF.